Each of the 27 T cell receptor beta chains below was sequenced from the same sample in a study of human T cells and chemical hapten exposure. MiXCR, applied by TCRdb to the RACE reads, yields one record per CDR3 protein. The repertoire holds about 96,000 distinct CDR3 sequences, with 9% to 9.5% as singletons. The time point denotes: patch test 2, 6 weeks after DPC sensitization. Treatment denoted: therapeutic diphenylcyclopropenone sensitization with weekly scalp DPC. Sequenced material: whole blood, taken in connection with sensitization to the hapten diphenylcyclopropenone (DPC). These receptors came from a woman aged 35 to 49 with alopecia areata. Some clones in this sample may be carry-over from other donors' samples.

The chain joins TRBV11-2 to TRBJ2-3; TRBD1 aligns across 12 bases. With V trimmed by 3 bases and J by 1 base, 2 bases remained unmatched. The V gene's germline CDR1 is SGHAT and CDR2 FQNNGV. The CDR3 consists of 16 residues. In DNA, the CDR3 is TGTGCCAGCAGCTTGGGACAGGGGGCTGGCACAGATACGCAGTATTTT. This sequence encodes CASSLGQGAGTDTQYF.

This chain links TRBV7-9 with TRBJ2-7; either TRBD1 or TRBD2 may supply D (5 bases each). V dropped 2 bases and J dropped 6 bases, with 17 bases sitting between them. The CDR3 has 15 amino acids. Germline-derived CDR1 and CDR2 are SEHNR and FQNEAQ (reference sequence). The CDR3 bases are TGTGCCAGCAGCTTAAGTCGGGGCACTAGTAGCGAGCAGTACTTC. Translation gives CASSLSRGTSSEQYF.

This clonotype was found many times. This sequence joins TRBV4-3 and TRBJ2-1, with 11 nucleotides matching TRBD2. After removal of 0 bases from V and 10 bases from J, the junction contained 5 bases not matched to a gene. Germline V gene lookup returns CDR1 LGHNA and CDR2 YSLEER. The CDR3 is made up of 15 amino acids. CDR3 region: CASSQELAGDSEQFF. For the CDR3, the DNA is TGCGCCAGCAGCCAAGAACTAGCGGGAGACTCGGAGCAGTTCTTC.

About this clonotype: This may be a read error: a much more frequent sequence differs by one nucleotide. The chain couples TRBV5-4 to TRBJ2-4; D not certain. Germline V gene data show CDR1 as SGHNT and CDR2 as YYREEE (reference sequence). The CDR3 extends over 14 amino acids. The CDR3 loop reads CVSSLVGSKNIQYF. Written as DNA, the CDR3 is TGTGTCAGCAGCTTGGTAGGGTCCAAAAACATTCAGTACTTC.

This clonotype was picked up many times. This rearrangement joins TRBV29-1 to TRBJ2-1; 10 bases match TRBD2. Trimming at V came to 6 bases and at J to 9 bases, leaving 8 bases not matched to a gene. Germline lookup yields CDR1 SQVTM and CDR2 ANQGSEA. This CDR3 comprises 13 residues. DNA for the CDR3: TGCAGCGTGGCCGGAGTAGCGGGAGGTGAGCAGTTCTTC. As protein: CSVAGVAGGEQFF.

This clonotype has at least ten counts. This rearrangement joins TRBV28 to TRBJ2-1; no clear D gene. The germline CDR1 and CDR2 sequences are MDHEN and SYDVKM. V was clipped by 4 bases and J by 3 bases, with 10 bases between them. The CDR3 spans 14 residues. The CDR3 spells CASSSRIFYNEQFF. CDR3 sequence (DNA): TGTGCCAGCAGTTCACGGATCTTCTACAATGAGCAGTTCTTC.

The chain carries TRBV6-8 and TRBJ2-7; TRBD2 agrees at 12 bases. The CDR3 contains 16 residues. Trimming cost V 5 bases and J 6 bases; bases outside gene matches: 11. CDR1 and CDR2 (germline): MNHGY, SAAAGT. The CDR3 sequence is CASSRLAGALNGEQYF. CDR3 in DNA: TGTGCCAGCAGTAGACTAGCGGGAGCCCTCAACGGCGAGCAGTACTTC.

The chain uses TRBV28 and TRBJ1-5, with D unresolved. Per the germline V gene, CDR1 is MDHEN and CDR2 is SYDVKM. The V end lost 8 bases, the J end lost 4 bases, and 9 bases lay between the germline ends. The CDR3 runs to 12 residues. DNA for the CDR3: TGTGCCAGCCGGCGCACGAATCAGCCCCAGCATTTT. It encodes CASRRTNQPQHF.

There are a few counts of this clonotype. The V call is TRBV9, the J call TRBJ2-1; D remains unclear. Germline CDR1 reads SGDLS; CDR2 reads YYNGEE. CDR3 size: 12 residues. V dropped 4 bases and J dropped 0 bases, with 2 bases sitting between them. CDR3 sequence (DNA): TGTGCCAGCAGCACCTCCTACAATGAGCAGTTCTTC. Residues: CASSTSYNEQFF.

This chain uses TRBV28 with TRBJ1-1; 7 nucleotides align to TRBD1. The CDR3 runs to 14 residues. V shed 5 bases and J 4 bases; nucleotides not matched to a gene: 7. CDR1 and CDR2 (germline): MDHEN, SYDVKM. This CDR3 is CASSKQGYGTEAFF. The DNA for the CDR3 is TGTGCCAGCAGTAAACAGGGGTATGGCACTGAAGCTTTCTTT.

V is TRBV7-2 and J is TRBJ2-3; D is possibly TRBD2 (5 bases). This CDR3 spans 16 amino acids. Germline CDR1 SGHTA, CDR2 FQGNSA. Trimming cost V 0 bases and J 2 bases, with 12 bases left between them. The CDR3 DNA reads as TGTGCCAGCAGCTTAGCGAGCGGCGCCCTCACAGATACGCAGTATTTT. As protein: CASSLASGALTDTQYF.

In its sample, this clonotype was seen many times. The chain uses TRBV12-3 or TRBV12-4 and TRBJ2-2; TRBD1 aligns across 10 bases. This CDR3 is 14 amino acids long. The V and J ends lost 6 bases and 8 bases, in that order; junction bases with no gene match: 6. CDR3: CASRWDRGVGELFF. CDR3 DNA: TGTGCCAGCAGATGGGACAGGGGTGTGGGGGAGCTGTTTTTT.

The CDR3 DNA sequence: TGTGCCAGCAGTCGACCTAGCGCTGTCGACTACGAGCAGTACTTC. It specifies CASSRPSAVDYEQYF. This chain uses TRBV28 with TRBJ2-7; D is perhaps TRBD2 (6 bases). Between the trimmed V and J ends, which lost 5 bases and 3 bases, there was a span of 17 bases. Germline V gene lookup returns CDR1 MDHEN and CDR2 SYDVKM. The CDR3 has 15 amino acids. Full variable domain (remainder filled in from reference TRBV28 and TRBJ2-7): DVKVTQSSRYLVKRTGEKVFLECVQDMDHENMFWYRQDPGLGLRLIYFSYDVKMKEKGDIPEGYSVSREKKERFSLILESASTNQTSMYLCASSRPSAVDYEQYFGPGTRLTVT.

Comment on this clonotype: This may come from a read error, since a much larger clone is one base off. The V gene is TRBV6-6, the J gene TRBJ1-1; 9 nucleotides align to TRBD1. CDR1 and CDR2 (germline): MNHNY, SVGAGI (reference sequence). Trimming took 5 bases from V and 11 from J; bases not matched to a gene: 6. The CDR3 runs 12 residues. The CDR3 DNA reads as TGTGCCAGCAGTCACACAGGGGGCCGGGCTTTCTTT. Its protein product is CASSHTGGRAFF.

This clonotype was detected a few times. The genes are TRBV28 and TRBJ2-1; possible D gene TRBD2, 6 bases. CDR1 is MDHEN, CDR2 SYDVKM, per germline. The CDR3 is 12 amino acids. V was trimmed by 1 base and J by 14 bases, leaving 12 bases between them. This CDR3 is CASSLLGRDKFF. CDR3 DNA sequence: TGTGCCAGCAGTTTATTGGGGCGGGATAAGTTCTTC.

This chain joins TRBV12-5 and TRBJ2-3; the D is unclear. The CDR3 loop spans 14 amino acids. V was cut by 9 bases and J by 0 bases, with 13 bases left in between. Germline lookup yields CDR1 LGHNT and CDR2 FRNRAP. CDR3 loop: CASPASSSTDTQYF. DNA of the CDR3: TGTGCTAGCCCCGCCAGCTCTAGCACAGATACGCAGTATTTT.

The J gene is TRBJ1-1, the V gene TRBV29-1, with 10 positions matching TRBD1. Unmatched junction bases numbered 5, after V lost 6 bases and J lost 4 bases. The CDR3 covers 13 residues. Germline CDR1 and CDR2: SQVTM and ANQGSEA. For the CDR3, the DNA is TGCAGCGTCAGGGGACAGGGGAGCACTGAAGCTTTCTTT. Protein product: CSVRGQGSTEAFF.

The gene calls are TRBV5-5 and TRBJ2-5; a weak D match, TRBD2 (6 bases). This CDR3 is 16 amino acids long. V lost 0 bases to trimming and J lost 1 base, with 13 bases between them. Germline V gene data show CDR1 as SGHKS and CDR2 as YYEKEE (reference sequence). The CDR3 DNA reads TGTGCCAGCAGCTTGGGCTGGAGCGGGTTCCAAGAGACCCAGTACTTC. It codes for CASSLGWSGFQETQYF.

This clonotype was detected ten times or more. The J gene is TRBJ2-7, the V gene TRBV6-2 or TRBV6-3; TRBD2 matches 8 bases. The germline V gene has CDR1 MNHEY and CDR2 SVGEGT. The junction had 7 bases not matched to a gene; V was cut back by 7 bases and J by 2 bases. The length of the CDR3 is 14 residues. Written as DNA, the CDR3 is TGTGCCAGCACCGGGACTAGTGGAGCCTACGAGCAGTACTTC. This gives the protein CASTGTSGAYEQYF.

The rearrangement joins TRBV6-2 or TRBV6-3 to TRBJ2-2, with a tentative D call TRBD1 (7 bases). Germline CDR1 reads MNHEY; CDR2 reads SVGEGT. V was shortened by 5 bases and J by 4 bases, with 14 bases between the two germline ends. CDR3 length equals 15 residues. The DNA for the CDR3 is TGTGCCAGCAGTCCCGGGACAGCGGGCACCGGGGAGCTGTTTTTT. Amino acid sequence: CASSPGTAGTGELFF.

This clonotype was recorded many times. V and J are TRBV28 and TRBJ2-5, with 11 bases identical to TRBD2. The CDR3 runs to 15 residues. The junction had 9 bases not matched to a gene; V was cut back by 5 bases and J by 7 bases. CDR1 is MDHEN and CDR2 is SYDVKM in the germline V gene. CDR3 loop: CASSPLAGGASTQYF. DNA of the CDR3: TGTGCCAGCAGTCCCCTAGCGGGAGGCGCCTCGACCCAGTACTTC.

This clonotype was seen a handful of times. This chain uses TRBV7-9 with TRBJ2-7; 10 bases agree with TRBD1. The germline gives CDR1 SEHNR, CDR2 FQNEAQ (reference sequence). V lost 4 bases to trimming and J lost 2 bases; unmatched junction nucleotides: 5. The CDR3 consists of 15 residues. For the CDR3, the DNA is TGTGCCAGCAGCTACGCGGGACAGGGGACCTACGAGCAGTACTTC. Protein product: CASSYAGQGTYEQYF.

This clonotype has a handful of counts. CDR3 amino acids: CASSKAQQSTNTGELFF. In DNA, the CDR3 is TGTGCCAGCAGCAAAGCGCAGCAGAGCACGAACACCGGGGAGCTGTTTTTT. The V and J genes are TRBV21-1 and TRBJ2-2. TRBV21-1 is a recognized pseudogene. The CDR3 runs 17 residues.

There are a few counts of this clonotype. CDR3 amino acids: CASSPMGAGEAFF. As DNA, the CDR3 is TGTGCCAGCAGCCCAATGGGGGCAGGAGAAGCTTTCTTT. The J gene is TRBJ1-1, the V gene TRBV7-8; maybe TRBD1 (6 bases). CDR3 length equals 13 residues. Germline V gene sequence: CDR1 SGHVS, CDR2 FQNEAQ. Trimming pared 5 bases from V and 8 bases from J, leaving 15 bases between.

This chain uses TRBV28 with TRBJ2-1, with 11 bases matching TRBD2. J gave up 6 bases and V 4 bases, and 5 bases lay outside the gene matches. Germline assignment: CDR1 MDHEN and CDR2 SYDVKM. There are 15 residues in the CDR3. For the CDR3, the DNA is TGTGCCAGCAGTTGGACTAGCGGGTTGATCAATGAGCAGTTCTTC. Protein: CASSWTSGLINEQFF.

This clonotype came up many times. The V gene is TRBV11-2, the J gene TRBJ2-5, with TRBD2 identical over 8 bases. V shed 1 base, J shed 5 bases, and the junction held 3 bases outside the gene matches. The CDR3 loop spans 14 amino acids. CDR1 is SGHAT, CDR2 FQNNGV, per germline. The CDR3 sequence is CASSLGGGRETQYF. The CDR3 DNA follows: TGTGCCAGCAGCTTAGGCGGGGGGCGTGAGACCCAGTACTTC.

This chain connects TRBV28 to TRBJ1-6; tentatively, D is TRBD1 (5 bases). The germline gives CDR1 MDHEN, CDR2 SYDVKM. V was shortened by 7 bases and J by 8 bases, with 18 bases between the two germline ends. The CDR3 is made up of 15 amino acids. Here the CDR3 DNA reads TGTGCCAGCACTACTACGGGACGGGGCTATTCACCCCTCCACTTT. Its translation: CASTTTGRGYSPLHF.